These 8 T cell receptor beta chains share one sample of origin, sequenced in a study of T-cell reconstitution after alpha-beta-depleted transplantation in children. Unique molecular identifiers were incorporated into the prepared TCRbeta library. TCRdb reprocessed the PCR reads via MiXCR and lists one record per CDR3 protein. The sample has about a million distinct CDR3 sequences; around 30% are singletons. The sequencing here drew on PBMCs, mostly from graft donor cells, taken 360 days after TCRalphabeta/CD19-depleted stem cell transplant. These receptors originate from a boy under three years old who had a stem cell transplant for SCID, so the T cells may come from the graft donor.

The chain uses TRBV7-9 and TRBJ2-7; TRBD2 might be the D (7 bases). The germline CDR1 and CDR2 sequences are SEHNR and FQNEAQ (reference sequence). Trimming took off 1 base at V and 3 bases at J, with 19 bases between the two ends. The CDR3 spans 17 residues. The CDR3 spells CASSLVGGGTENYEQYF. The DNA for the CDR3 is TGTGCCAGCAGCTTAGTAGGGGGAGGGACGGAGAACTACGAGCAGTACTTC. The full variable domain, rest sourced from reference TRBV7-9 and TRBJ2-7, is DTGVSQNPRHKITKRGQNVTFRCDPISEHNRLYWYRQTLGQGPEFLTYFQNEAQLEKSRLLSDRFSAERPKGSFSTLEIQRTEQGDSAMYLCASSLVGGGTENYEQYFGPGTRLTVT.

The rearrangement uses TRBV10-3 and TRBJ1-1; 11 nucleotides align to TRBD1. J gave up 1 base and V 5 bases, and 3 bases lay outside the gene matches. This CDR3 has 15 residues. CDR1 and CDR2 from the germline V gene are ENHRY and SYGVKD. The CDR3 nucleotides read TGTGCCATCAGTACGGACAGGGGGCGGAACACTGAAGCTTTCTTT. It encodes CAISTDRGRNTEAFF.

This clonotype was counted between two and nine times. This chain links TRBV12-3 or TRBV12-4 with TRBJ1-1; D uncertain. Trimming took 6 bases from V and 4 from J, leaving 18 bases between them. This CDR3 spans 15 amino acids. The CDR3 protein is CASSAPRGFITEAFF. CDR3 in DNA: TGTGCCAGCAGCGCCCCCCGTGGTTTCATCACTGAAGCTTTCTTT.

This rearrangement joins TRBV7-9 to TRBJ2-3; D is possibly TRBD1 (5 bases). The length of the CDR3 is 16 residues. The germline V gene has CDR1 SEHNR and CDR2 FQNEAQ (reference sequence). The V end lost 2 bases, the J end lost 0 bases, and 12 bases lay between the germline ends. In DNA, the CDR3 is TGTGCCAGCAGCTTATTGGGGCAGCTCAGCACAGATACGCAGTATTTT. It translates to CASSLLGQLSTDTQYF.

This sequence joins TRBV12-3 or TRBV12-4 and TRBJ1-2; 7 bases line up with TRBD1. The V gene end was trimmed by 3 bases and the J gene end by 4 bases; junction bases not matched to a gene: 5. This CDR3 is built from 14 residues. CDR3 DNA: TGTGCCAGCAGTTTTAGCGGGACAGTCTATGGCTACACCTTC. It codes for CASSFSGTVYGYTF.

There are a few counts of this clonotype. V usage is TRBV5-1 and J usage is TRBJ1-1, with D possibly TRBD1 on 5 matching bases. Germline lookup yields CDR1 SGHRS and CDR2 YFSETQ. The V end lost 8 bases, the J end lost 5 bases, and 16 bases lay between the germline ends. This CDR3 region has 13 residues. Here the CDR3 reads CASRWGQGTEAFF. In DNA, the CDR3 is TGCGCCAGTCGGTGGGGCCAGGGAACTGAAGCTTTCTTT. Drawing the rest from reference TRBV5-1 and TRBJ1-1, the complete variable domain is KAGVTQTPRYLIKTRGQQVTLSCSPISGHRSVSWYQQTPGQGLQFLFEYFSETQRNKGNFPGRFSGRQFSNSRSEMNVSTLELGDSALYLCASRWGQGTEAFFGQGTRLTVV.

This chain joins TRBV24-1 and TRBJ2-1; D may be TRBD1 or TRBD2 (5 bases each). Germline CDR1 KGHDR, CDR2 SFDVKD. Trimming left V 5 bases short and J 0 bases short, with 7 bases between. The CDR3 sequence is 14 residues long. The CDR3 DNA is TGTGCCACCAGTGCAGGGAGCTCCTACAATGAGCAGTTCTTC. Amino acid sequence: CATSAGSSYNEQFF.

This chain joins TRBV20-1 and TRBJ1-1; 7 bases match TRBD1. The ends lost 4 bases at V and 7 bases at J; junction bases unmatched: 6. Germline assignment: CDR1 DFQATT and CDR2 SNEGSKA (reference sequence). The CDR3 loop spans 12 amino acids. CDR3 amino acids: CSATRQGNEAFF. CDR3 DNA: TGCAGTGCTACCCGACAGGGAAATGAAGCTTTCTTT.